The entry that follows covers one T cell receptor (beta chain) sequence. Its antigen remains unidentified. The data originate from a study of shared clonotypes between healthy human individuals. At the level of the study: A couple of women and a few men aged 18 to 49 served as donors. Study results and caveats: Non-shared clonotypes showed lower generation probabilities than clonotypes common to all four donors.

Authors' data handling: ImmunoSEQ sequences covered only the junction and lacked quality scores; filtering therefore differed. Measured with immunoSEQ multiplex PCR; TCRdb has only the in-frame clones, and not every one. Clone size and the V and J calls come from that table; the DNA yielded D and trimming. The repertoire holds some 2.3 million clones, with just over 90% as singletons. The CDR3 runs to 18 residues. Germline V gives CDR1 MDHEN, CDR2 SYDVKM. Trimming left V 2 bases short and J 0 bases short, with 20 bases between. Sample: naive CD4+ T cells from PBMCs. Specified subset: CD45RA+ positively selected. The receptor was isolated from a man between 18 and 29 years old in good health. Some clones in this sample may be carry-over from other donors' samples. The chain is built from TRBV28 and TRBJ2-7, with D possibly called TRBD1 or TRBD2 (5 bases each). DNA of the CDR3: TGTGCCAGCAGTTTACCTCTTACCGGGACCAAGACCTCCTACGAGCAGTACTTC. This translates into CASSLPLTGTKTSYEQYF. The full variable domain, completed using reference TRBV28 and TRBJ2-7, is DVKVTQSSRYLVKRTGEKVFLECVQDMDHENMFWYRQDPGLGLRLIYFSYDVKMKEKGDIPEGYSVSREKKERFSLILESASTNQTSMYLCASSLPLTGTKTSYEQYFGPGTRLTVT.